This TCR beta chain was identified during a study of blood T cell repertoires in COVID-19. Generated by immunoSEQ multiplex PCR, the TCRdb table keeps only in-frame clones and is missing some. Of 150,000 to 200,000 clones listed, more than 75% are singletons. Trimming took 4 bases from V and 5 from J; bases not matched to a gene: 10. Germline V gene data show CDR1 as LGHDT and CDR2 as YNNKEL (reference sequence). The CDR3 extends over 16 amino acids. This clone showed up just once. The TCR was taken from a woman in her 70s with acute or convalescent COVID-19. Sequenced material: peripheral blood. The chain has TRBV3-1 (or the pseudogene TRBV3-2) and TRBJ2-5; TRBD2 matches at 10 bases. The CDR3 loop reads CASSPLAGGGGETQYF. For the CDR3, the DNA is TGTGCCAGCAGCCCTTTAGCGGGGGGAGGAGGGGAGACCCAGTACTTC.